This entry is about one TCR beta chain. No cognate antigen has been identified for it. Base qualities are not at hand, and no much larger clone is one base apart. This sample is part of a study of blood T cells in healthy people across ages (dated by TCRdb to about 2015). About the full investigation: In model experiments, roughly one uniquely barcoded TCR beta cDNA molecule per two T cells was captured by template switching. Using deep sequencing normalized with unique cDNA molecular identifiers, the study measured how TCR beta repertoire diversity changes with age. The donors were divided into four age groups: young (average about 15 years), middle-aged (under 40), aged (approximately 59) and long-lived (nearly 85). To avoid experimental bias, donors of different ages were distributed randomly across sequencing lanes. For two donors (one aged 18 to 30 and one aged 80 or older), the study analyzed two additional independent replicas of 1 million unique cDNA reads from the same blood draw.

The research as a whole found: The percentage of naive T cells measured by flow cytometry correlated strongly with observed TCR beta diversity. The CMV infection status of donors was not known, potentially confounding age-related changes in expanded clonotypes. Conclusive comparison of naive and antigen-experienced compartments was prevented by the profiling of bulk unsorted PBMCs. The long-lived group showed more naive CD4+ T cells, fewer expanded clones and increased TCR diversity than the aged group, suggesting age selection. Observed TCR beta diversity per million T cells fell roughly linearly with age, and a significant reduction was already apparent by age about 36. Total diversity estimates from one million sequenced T cells were considered lower bounds and underestimates.

The germline V gene (reference sequence) sets CDR1 to DFQATT and CDR2 to SNEGSKA. The CDR3 sequence holds 15 residues, the cysteine and phenylalanine included. The only DNA kept is the CDR3, 45 bases in frame from the first base. At the junction V is shortened by 6 bases and J by 13 bases; bases outside the gene matches: 15. Donors were approximately 42 systemically healthy Caucasian individuals from Russia aged 6 to 90 years. Ten milliliters of peripheral blood were drawn from each donor into EDTA-treated Vacutainer tubes. Ficoll-Paque density-gradient centrifugation was used to isolate PBMCs, with at least 6 million per sample. Trizol reagent was used to extract total RNA from PBMCs, with at least 6 micrograms per sample. The percentages of naive CD45RAhigh/CD27high T cells were determined by flow cytometry on a PBMC aliquot from every donor. Library prep was done by 5' RACE. TCRdb lists the instrument as Illumina HiSeq 2500. A second roughly 7 to 11 cycle PCR used a sample-barcoded 5' primer and a J-beta primer mix. A template-switch 5' adaptor carrying 12 random nucleotides introduced a unique molecular identifier onto each TCR beta cDNA molecule. At least 2.5 million CDR3-containing paired-end reads were obtained from each sample. First-strand cDNA was synthesized from all RNA with the Mint cDNA synthesis kit, primed by a TRBC-specific oligonucleotide. All cDNA was treated with uracil-DNA glycosylase and then went through a first 18-cycle PCR with the universal primers M1SS and BC2_uni_R. Per the authors' processing: Normalization of each sample was performed by random selection of 1 million high-quality reads, each carrying a distinct molecular identifier. Reads sharing molecular identifiers were discarded rather than binned into consensus sequences. CDR3 identification, clonotype clustering and error correction used MiTCR with a Q25 quality threshold and the strictest error-elimination algorithm. Lower-bound total TCR beta diversity was estimated with a nonparametric unseen species model using Euler transformation. TCRdb reworked the public reads: Q25 trimming with fastp, MiXCR clone assembly, productive beta chains retained. Rows are unified per CDR3 protein, each entry keeping the most common DNA and genes. None of the V and J calls come from the authors' own analysis; TCRdb made them. For this sample the table gives about 1.1 million distinct CDR3 sequences, of which more than 30% were detected only once. The top ten clones comprise over 10% of the sample.

Specimen: blood. The TCR was taken from a man younger than 35 in good health. The sequence links TRBV20-1 to TRBJ2-1; 13 central nucleotides agree with TRBD2. The DNA sequence follows: TGCAGTGCCTCGACTAGCGGGGGGACTAAAGAGACCCAGTTCTTC. It translates to CSASTSGGTKETQFF.